This T cell receptor (beta chain) was found in a study of blood T cell repertoires in COVID-19. The wider study: Acute-phase and convalescent COVID-19 samples originated in the United States, Italy and Spain. T cells, B-cell-depleted T cells, or PBMCs supplied cDNA or gDNA.

Original processing notes: By means of reference gene primer amplification, nucleated cell counts were estimated. TCRdb's table, derived via immunoSEQ multiplex PCR, lists solely in-frame clones and lacks some. V and J calls plus clone size are reproduced from that table; the DNA served to infer D and trimming. This table has tens of thousands of clones, 65% to 90% appearing once. The source material was peripheral blood. This receptor was taken from a woman of 80 years or more with acute or convalescent COVID-19.

In nucleotides, the CDR3 is TGTGCCAGCAGTAAACAGCCGACAGTTCGAACTGAAGCTTTCTTT. It encodes CASSKQPTVRTEAFF. The chain has TRBV6-5 and TRBJ1-1; D is possibly TRBD1 (5 bases). The V end lost 5 bases, the J end lost 5 bases, and 18 bases lay between the germline ends. The germline V gene encodes CDR1 MNHEY and CDR2 SVGAGI. CDR3 size: 15 residues.